These 14 T cell receptor beta chains came from one sample sequenced in a study of blood T cell repertoires in COVID-19. The repertoire was sequenced with immunoSEQ multiplex PCR; TCRdb's copy has only in-frame clones and lacks some. The sample carries 84,000 or so clones, over 70% recorded once. The sequenced sample was peripheral blood. These receptors came from a human donor in a cohort sampled during active COVID-19.

The chain has TRBV12-3 or TRBV12-4 and TRBJ1-1; 7 bases map to TRBD1. Trimming removed 5 bases from V and 5 bases from J; junction bases left unmatched: 5. This CDR3 region has 13 residues. The CDR3 sequence is CASSMDRFTEAFF. In DNA, the CDR3 is TGTGCCAGCAGTATGGACAGGTTTACTGAAGCTTTCTTT.

The chain combines TRBV7-2 with TRBJ2-7; 9 bases agree with TRBD2. The CDR3 runs to 14 residues. V dropped 2 bases and J dropped 4; count of bases not matched to a gene: 3. Germline CDR1 reads SGHTA; CDR2 reads FQGNSA. The CDR3 DNA follows: TGTGCCAGCAGCTTACGCGGGGGGGCTTACGAGCAGTACTTC. Amino acid sequence: CASSLRGGAYEQYF.

The CDR3 coding sequence is TGTGCCAGTAGTATATCTAGGTCGAACACTGAAGCTTTCTTT. Protein: CASSISRSNTEAFF. This chain uses TRBV19 with TRBJ1-1; the D is unclear. This CDR3 is 14 amino acids long. Germline values: CDR1 LNHDA, CDR2 SQIVND (reference sequence). Trimming took off 2 bases at V and 1 base at J, with 8 bases between the two ends.

The chain uses TRBV4-1 and TRBJ2-3; 13 positions match TRBD2. From germline, CDR1 is MGHRA and CDR2 YSYEKL. Losses at the gene ends were 4 bases for V and 1 base for J; bases not matched to a gene: 5. The CDR3 loop spans 17 amino acids. The CDR3 sequence: CASSRLAGGGRTDTQYF. CDR3 nucleotide sequence: TGCGCCAGCAGCCGACTAGCGGGGGGCGGTCGCACAGATACGCAGTATTTT.

This clone has only one observation. The chain has TRBV7-2 and TRBJ2-7; 8 nucleotides agree with TRBD2. CDR1 is SGHTA, CDR2 FQGNSA, per germline. The CDR3 contains 15 residues. The trim removed 0 bases at V and 2 bases at J, leaving 3 bases unmatched. CDR3 sequence reads: CASSLASGETYEQYF. DNA for the CDR3: TGTGCCAGCAGCTTAGCTAGCGGGGAGACCTACGAGCAGTACTTC.

The V and J genes are TRBV5-4 and TRBJ2-6; 9 positions agree with TRBD1. With V trimmed by 4 bases and J by 1 base, 6 bases remained unmatched. Per germline, CDR1 SGHNT and CDR2 YYREEE (reference sequence). The CDR3 has 17 residues. CDR3 in DNA: TGTGCCAGCAGCCCACAGGGGGCGTTATCTGGGGCCAACGTCCTGACTTTC. This encodes CASSPQGALSGANVLTF.

The rearrangement uses TRBV27 and TRBJ1-2; D possibly corresponds to TRBD1 (5 bases). The CDR3 runs to 13 residues. Trimming removed 5 bases from V and 5 bases from J, with 12 bases in between. CDR1 is MNHEY, CDR2 SMNVEV, per germline (reference sequence). As DNA, the CDR3 is TGTGCCAGCAGTCCCTTGGGGGGGTATGGCTACACCTTC. It yields the protein CASSPLGGYGYTF.

The chain carries TRBV18 and TRBJ1-1, with unresolved D. V was cut by 4 bases and J by 4 bases, with 16 bases left in between. Germline CDR1 is KGHSH and CDR2 is LQKENI. The CDR3 is 15 residues long. CDR3 residues: CASSQLVEVGTEAFF. The CDR3 nucleotides read TGTGCCAGCTCACAACTCGTTGAGGTTGGCACTGAAGCTTTCTTT.

This chain links TRBV5-8 with TRBJ2-7, with 8 bases that match TRBD1. CDR3 length equals 14 residues. Germline assignment: CDR1 SGHTS and CDR2 YDEGEE. After removal of 6 bases from V and 1 base from J, the junction contained 6 bases not matched to a gene. The CDR3 spells CASIRQGPSYEQYF. The CDR3 DNA follows: TGTGCCAGCATCCGACAGGGGCCATCCTACGAGCAGTACTTC.

This clone showed up just a few times. The chain links TRBV12-1 to TRBJ1-6; the D call of TRBD1 is as the table states it, not checked on the DNA. TRBV12-1 is reported as a pseudogene. This CDR3 has 15 residues. The CDR3 coding sequence is TGTGCCAGCAGCCTAGAACGGACAGTATCTATCGCCCTCCACTTT. Translation: CASSLERTVSIALHF.

The V and J genes are TRBV6-6 and TRBJ1-1, with 7 nucleotides matching TRBD1. This CDR3 spans 15 amino acids. The V segment lost 6 bases and the J segment 0 bases; nucleotides outside the gene matches: 7. Germline V gives CDR1 MNHNY, CDR2 SVGAGI (reference sequence). The CDR3 here is CASRQGSSMNTEAFF. CDR3 DNA: TGTGCCAGCAGACAGGGGTCTTCCATGAACACTGAAGCTTTCTTT.

This chain links TRBV7-6 with TRBJ2-7, with unresolved D. Trimming pared 0 bases from V and 3 bases from J, leaving 6 bases between. This CDR3 spans 13 amino acids. CDR1 and CDR2 (germline): SGHVS, FNYEAQ. For the CDR3, the DNA is TGTGCCAGCAGCTTAGCTAACAGCTACGAGCAGTACTTC. Its protein product is CASSLANSYEQYF.

The chain couples TRBV5-1 to TRBJ2-6, with D possibly matching TRBD1 (6 bases). Per the germline V gene, CDR1 is SGHRS and CDR2 is YFSETQ. This CDR3 contains 19 residues. V lost 1 base to trimming and J lost 2 bases, with 19 bases between them. The CDR3 reads CASSLSGLQGSTGANVLTF. Written as DNA, the CDR3 is TGCGCCAGCAGCTTGTCTGGCCTACAGGGAAGCACTGGGGCCAACGTCCTGACTTTC.

A single count supports this clone. The chain employs TRBV3-1 (or the pseudogene TRBV3-2) and TRBJ2-2; TRBD1 is a possible D gene (5 bases). Trimming removed 3 bases at V and 5 bases at J, with 10 bases between. The CDR3 totals 14 residues. CDR1 is LGHDT, CDR2 YNNKEL, per germline (reference sequence). CDR3 DNA: TGTGCCAGCAGCCAGAAAGACAGAACCGGGGAGCTGTTTTTT. Protein product: CASSQKDRTGELFF.